The clone carrying this T cell receptor beta chain was seen only a few times. What it binds is unknown. This record belongs to a study of cytomegalovirus exposure and HLA in healthy donors. The wider study: In a previous analysis, some 120 million unique TCR beta sequences were found from roughly 180 million T cells.

Study results and limitations: The authors listed over 150 TCR beta chains as cytomegalovirus-associated. Exclusion applied to some V segments, including TRBV6-2 and TRBV6-3, as they were indistinguishable.

The V gene lost 1 base and the J gene lost 10 bases, with 17 bases spanning the gap. Germline CDR1 reads SNHLY; CDR2 reads FYNNEI. The CDR3 spans 16 residues. Amplification used 60 Vbeta primers and 13 Jbeta primers. Method: immunoSEQ multiplex PCR; TCRdb's copy keeps in-frame clones and lacks some. The profile shows more than 70,000 clones, over 70% of them singletons. The receptor comes from a man aged 40-55 years in good health and CMV-seronegative. The chain has TRBV2 and TRBJ1-6, with D perhaps TRBD1 (5 bases). Material: PBMCs. DNA of the CDR3: TGTGCCAGCAGTGAAGGGCAGCAGGGTAGGCGGTCACCCCTCCACTTT. Amino acid sequence: CASSEGQQGRRSPLHF.